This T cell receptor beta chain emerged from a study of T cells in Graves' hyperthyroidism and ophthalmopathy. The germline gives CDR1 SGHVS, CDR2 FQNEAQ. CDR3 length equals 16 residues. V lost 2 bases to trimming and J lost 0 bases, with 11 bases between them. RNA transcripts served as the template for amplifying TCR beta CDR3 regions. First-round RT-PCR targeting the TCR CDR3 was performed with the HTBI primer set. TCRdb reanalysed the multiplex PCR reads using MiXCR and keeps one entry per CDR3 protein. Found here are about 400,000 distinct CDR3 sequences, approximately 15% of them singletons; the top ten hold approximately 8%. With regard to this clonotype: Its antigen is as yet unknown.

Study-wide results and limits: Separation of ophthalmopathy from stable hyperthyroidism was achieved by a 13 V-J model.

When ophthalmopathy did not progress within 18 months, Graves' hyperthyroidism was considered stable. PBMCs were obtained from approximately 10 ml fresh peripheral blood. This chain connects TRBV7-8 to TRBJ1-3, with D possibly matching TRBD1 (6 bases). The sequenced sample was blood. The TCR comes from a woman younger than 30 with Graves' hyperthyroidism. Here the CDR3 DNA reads TGTGCCAGCAGCTTACCCTCGGGGGCCTCTGGAAACACCATATATTTT. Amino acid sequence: CASSLPSGASGNTIYF.